This T cell receptor beta chain was recovered during a study of blood T cell repertoires in COVID-19. The CDR3 has 16 residues. Germline-derived CDR1 and CDR2 are MDHEN and SYDVKM. Unmatched junction bases numbered 6, after V lost 5 bases and J lost 0 bases. Sequencing was performed with immunoSEQ multiplex PCR; in TCRdb, only in-frame clones are kept and a portion is missing. The sample consists of 50,000 to 65,000 clones, around 80% of them appearing once. The sequenced material came from peripheral blood. The receptor was isolated from a human donor in a cohort sampled during active COVID-19. The V gene is TRBV28, the J gene TRBJ1-3, with TRBD1 matching over 8 bases. The CDR3 loop reads CASSIRTGPSGNTIYF. The CDR3 nucleotides are TGTGCCAGCAGTATACGGACAGGGCCCTCTGGAAACACCATATATTTT.